The sample holds many counts of the clone carrying this T cell receptor beta chain. Its matching antigen is unknown. RNA transcripts served as the template for amplifying TCR beta CDR3 regions. In the first-round RT-PCR of the TCR CDR3, the HTBI primer set was used. TCRdb recomputed calls from the multiplex PCR reads with MiXCR, one row per CDR3 protein. Of 30,000 to 35,000 distinct CDR3 sequences in the sample, about 53% were seen once. The data belong to a study of T cells in Graves' hyperthyroidism and ophthalmopathy. General study findings and limits: Ophthalmopathy stood apart from stable hyperthyroidism in a 13 V-J model.

Not enrolled were patients with uncontrolled infection, other autoimmune disease, pregnancy or lactation. Thyroid ultrasound, orbital computed tomography, clinical symptoms, and serum thyroxine and TRAb underpinned diagnoses. The sample consisted of blood. The sequence came from a woman aged 35 to 49 with Graves' ophthalmopathy.

The CDR3 DNA reads as TGTGCCAGCGTTCCGGGACAGGCTCGCAATTCACCCCTCCACTTT. Translating it yields CASVPGQARNSPLHF. V and J are TRBV25-1 and TRBJ1-6; 8 bases align to TRBD1. Germline lookup yields CDR1 MGHDK and CDR2 SYGVNS. V lost 8 bases and J lost 7; bases outside the gene matches: 10. The CDR3 has 15 amino acids.